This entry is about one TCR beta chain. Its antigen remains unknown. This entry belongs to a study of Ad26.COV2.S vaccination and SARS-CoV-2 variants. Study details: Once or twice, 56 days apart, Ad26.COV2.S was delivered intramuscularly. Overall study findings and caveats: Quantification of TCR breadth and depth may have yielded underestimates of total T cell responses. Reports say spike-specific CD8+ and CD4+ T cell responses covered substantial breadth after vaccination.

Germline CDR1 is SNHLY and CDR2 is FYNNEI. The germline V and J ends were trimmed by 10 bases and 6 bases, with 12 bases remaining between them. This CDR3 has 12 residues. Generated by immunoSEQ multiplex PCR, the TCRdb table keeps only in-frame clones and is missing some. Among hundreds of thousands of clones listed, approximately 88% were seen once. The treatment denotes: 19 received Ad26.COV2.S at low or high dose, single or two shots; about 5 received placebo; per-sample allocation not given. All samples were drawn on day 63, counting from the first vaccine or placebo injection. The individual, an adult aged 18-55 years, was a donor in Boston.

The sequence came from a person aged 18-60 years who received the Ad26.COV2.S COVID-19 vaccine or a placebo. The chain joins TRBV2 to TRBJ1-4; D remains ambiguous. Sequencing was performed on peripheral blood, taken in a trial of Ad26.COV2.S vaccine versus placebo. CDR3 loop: CATWAVDEKLFF. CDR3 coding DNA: TGTGCCACCTGGGCGGTTGATGAAAAACTGTTTTTT. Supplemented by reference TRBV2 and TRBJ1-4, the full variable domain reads EPEVTQTPSHQVTQMGQEVILRCVPISNHLYFYWYRQILGQKVEFLVSFYNNEISEKSEIFDDQFSVERPDGSNFTLKIRSTKLEDSAMYFCATWAVDEKLFFGSGTQLSVL.